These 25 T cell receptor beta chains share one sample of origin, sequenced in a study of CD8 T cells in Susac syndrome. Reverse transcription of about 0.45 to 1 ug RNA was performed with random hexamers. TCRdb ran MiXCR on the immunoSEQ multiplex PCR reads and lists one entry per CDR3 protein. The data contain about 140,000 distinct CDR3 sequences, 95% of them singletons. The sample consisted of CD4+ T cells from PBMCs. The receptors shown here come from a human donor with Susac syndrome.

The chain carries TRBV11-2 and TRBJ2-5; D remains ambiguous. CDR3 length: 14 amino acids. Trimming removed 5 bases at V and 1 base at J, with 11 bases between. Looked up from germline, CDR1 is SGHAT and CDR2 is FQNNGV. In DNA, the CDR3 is TGTGCCAGCAGCCCGAGAATATTCCAAGAGACCCAGTACTTC. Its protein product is CASSPRIFQETQYF.

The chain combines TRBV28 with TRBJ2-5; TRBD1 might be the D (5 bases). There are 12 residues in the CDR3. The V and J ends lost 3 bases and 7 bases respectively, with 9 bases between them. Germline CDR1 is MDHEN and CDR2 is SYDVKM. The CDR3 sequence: CASSFPQGTQYF. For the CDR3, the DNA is TGTGCCAGCAGTTTCCCTCAGGGGACCCAGTACTTC.

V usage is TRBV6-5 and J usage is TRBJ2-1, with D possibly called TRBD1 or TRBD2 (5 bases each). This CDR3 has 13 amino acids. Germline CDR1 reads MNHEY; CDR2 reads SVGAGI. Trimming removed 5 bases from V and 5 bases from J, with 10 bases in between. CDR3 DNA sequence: TGTGCCAGCAGTGGCTCGGGGCACAATGAGCAGTTCTTC. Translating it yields CASSGSGHNEQFF.

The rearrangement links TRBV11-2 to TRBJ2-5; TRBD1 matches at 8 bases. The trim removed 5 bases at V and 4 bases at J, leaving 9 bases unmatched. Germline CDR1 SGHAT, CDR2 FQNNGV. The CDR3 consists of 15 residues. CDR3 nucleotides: TGTGCCAGCAGCCAAGCTAAGACAGGGGTAGAGACCCAGTACTTC. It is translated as CASSQAKTGVETQYF.

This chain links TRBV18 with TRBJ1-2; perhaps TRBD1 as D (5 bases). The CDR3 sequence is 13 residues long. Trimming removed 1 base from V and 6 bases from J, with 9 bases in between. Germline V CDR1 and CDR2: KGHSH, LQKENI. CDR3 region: CASSPRQRDGYTF. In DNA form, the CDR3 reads TGTGCCAGCTCACCACGACAGAGGGATGGCTACACCTTC.

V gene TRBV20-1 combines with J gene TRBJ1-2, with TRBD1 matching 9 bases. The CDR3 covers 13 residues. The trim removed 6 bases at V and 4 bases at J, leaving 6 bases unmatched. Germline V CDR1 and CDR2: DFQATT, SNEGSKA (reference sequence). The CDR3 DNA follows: TGCAGTGCCATCAAGGGACAGGGCTATGGCTACACCTTC. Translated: CSAIKGQGYGYTF.

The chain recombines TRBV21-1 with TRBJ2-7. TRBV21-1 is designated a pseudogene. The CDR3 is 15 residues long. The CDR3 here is CASSRQVGESYEQYF. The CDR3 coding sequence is TGTGCCAGCAGTAGGCAGGTGGGTGAATCCTACGAGCAGTACTTC.

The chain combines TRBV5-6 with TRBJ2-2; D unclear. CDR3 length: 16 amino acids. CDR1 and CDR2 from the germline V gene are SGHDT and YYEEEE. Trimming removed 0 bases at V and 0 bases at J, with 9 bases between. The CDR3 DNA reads TGTGCCAGCAGCTTGGGAGCGTTTGCGAACACCGGGGAGCTGTTTTTT. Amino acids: CASSLGAFANTGELFF.

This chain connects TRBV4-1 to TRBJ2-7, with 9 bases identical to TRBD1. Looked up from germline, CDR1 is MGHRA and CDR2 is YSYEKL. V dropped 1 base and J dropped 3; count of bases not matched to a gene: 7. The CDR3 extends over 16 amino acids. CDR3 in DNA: TGCGCCAGCAGCCAAGGAGGTGGGACAGGGAACTACGAGCAGTACTTC. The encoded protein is CASSQGGGTGNYEQYF.

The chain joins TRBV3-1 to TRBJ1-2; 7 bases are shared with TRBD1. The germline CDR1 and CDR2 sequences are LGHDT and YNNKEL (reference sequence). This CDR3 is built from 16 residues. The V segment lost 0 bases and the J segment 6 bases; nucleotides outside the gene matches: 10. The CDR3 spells CASSQEGRGRMNGYTF. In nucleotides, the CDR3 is TGTGCCAGCAGCCAAGAGGGGAGGGGGCGCATGAATGGCTACACCTTC. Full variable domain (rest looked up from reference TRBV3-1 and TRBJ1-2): DTAVSQTPKYLVTQMGNDKSIKCEQNLGHDTMYWYKQDSKKFLKIMFSYNNKELIINETVPNRFSPKSPDKAHLNLHINSLELGDSAVYFCASSQEGRGRMNGYTFGSGTRLTVV.

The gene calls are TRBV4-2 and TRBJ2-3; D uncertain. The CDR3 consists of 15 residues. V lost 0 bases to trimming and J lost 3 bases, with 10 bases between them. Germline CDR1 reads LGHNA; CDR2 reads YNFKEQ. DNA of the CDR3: TGTGCCAGCAGCCAAGATCGGGCTCCTACAGATACGCAGTATTTT. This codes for CASSQDRAPTDTQYF.

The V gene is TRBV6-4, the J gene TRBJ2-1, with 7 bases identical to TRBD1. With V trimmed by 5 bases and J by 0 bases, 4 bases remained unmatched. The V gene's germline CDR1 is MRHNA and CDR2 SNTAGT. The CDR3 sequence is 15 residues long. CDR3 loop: CASSRSGGSYNEQFF. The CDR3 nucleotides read TGTGCCAGCAGTCGTTCAGGGGGCTCCTACAATGAGCAGTTCTTC.

The CDR3 DNA reads TGTGCCACCGGGCGGGGGGGTAACTATGGCTACACCTTC. This codes for CATGRGGNYGYTF. The chain uses TRBV3-1 and TRBJ1-2; possible D gene TRBD1, 5 bases. Germline V gene data show CDR1 as LGHDT and CDR2 as YNNKEL (reference sequence). There are 13 residues in the CDR3. Trimming shortened V by 10 bases and J by 1 base, and 13 bases separated the two germline ends. The complete variable domain, with remaining parts taken from reference TRBV3-1 and TRBJ1-2, reads DTAVSQTPKYLVTQMGNDKSIKCEQNLGHDTMYWYKQDSKKFLKIMFSYNNKELIINETVPNRFSPKSPDKAHLNLHINSLELGDSAVYFCATGRGGNYGYTFGSGTRLTVV.

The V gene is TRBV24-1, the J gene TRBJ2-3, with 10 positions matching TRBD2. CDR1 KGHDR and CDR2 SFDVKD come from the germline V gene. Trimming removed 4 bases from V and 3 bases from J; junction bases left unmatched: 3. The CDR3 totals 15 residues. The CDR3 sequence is CATSDASGRTDTQYF. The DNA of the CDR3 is TGTGCCACCAGTGACGCTAGCGGGAGAACAGATACGCAGTATTTT.

In DNA form, the CDR3 reads TGCAGTGCTAGAGGACTGAACAATGAGCAGTTCTTC. Translation gives CSARGLNNEQFF. This chain joins TRBV20-1 and TRBJ2-1; D is unclear. Germline V gene sequence: CDR1 DFQATT, CDR2 SNEGSKA (reference sequence). CDR3 length: 12 amino acids. V lost 1 base, J lost 5 bases, and 6 bases lay in between.

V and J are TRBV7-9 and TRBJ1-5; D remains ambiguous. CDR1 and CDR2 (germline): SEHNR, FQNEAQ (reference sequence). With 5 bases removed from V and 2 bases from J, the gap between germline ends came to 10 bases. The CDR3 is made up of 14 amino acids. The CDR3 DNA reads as TGTGCCAGCAGCCCCCTCCGGGGCAATCAGCCCCAGCATTTT. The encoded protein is CASSPLRGNQPQHF.

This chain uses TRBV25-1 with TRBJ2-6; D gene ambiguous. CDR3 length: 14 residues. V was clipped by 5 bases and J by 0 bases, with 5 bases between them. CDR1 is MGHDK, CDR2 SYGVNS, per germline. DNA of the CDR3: TGTGCCAGCAGTCCCTACTCTGGGGCCAACGTCCTGACTTTC. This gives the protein CASSPYSGANVLTF.

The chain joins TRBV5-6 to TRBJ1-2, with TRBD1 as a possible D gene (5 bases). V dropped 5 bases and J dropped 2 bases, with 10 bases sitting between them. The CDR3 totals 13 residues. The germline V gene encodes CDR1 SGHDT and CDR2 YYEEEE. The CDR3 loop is CASSIGGNYGYTF. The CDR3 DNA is TGTGCCAGCAGTATTGGGGGAAACTATGGCTACACCTTC.

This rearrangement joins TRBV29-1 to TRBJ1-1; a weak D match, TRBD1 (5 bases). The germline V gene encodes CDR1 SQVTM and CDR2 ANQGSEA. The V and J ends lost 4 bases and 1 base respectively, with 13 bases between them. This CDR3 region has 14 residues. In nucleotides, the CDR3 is TGCAGCGTTGCGCGTGGGGGAGAGAACACTGAAGCTTTCTTT. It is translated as CSVARGGENTEAFF.

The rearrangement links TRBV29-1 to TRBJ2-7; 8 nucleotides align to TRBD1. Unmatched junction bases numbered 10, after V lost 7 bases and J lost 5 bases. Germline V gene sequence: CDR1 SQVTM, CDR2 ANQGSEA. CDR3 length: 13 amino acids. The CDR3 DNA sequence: TGCAGCGCGGTCCGGACAGGGTCGGACGAGCAGTACTTC. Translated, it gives CSAVRTGSDEQYF.

The CDR3 is CSARQAQNQPQHF. The CDR3 DNA reads as TGCAGTGCTCGACAGGCCCAGAATCAGCCCCAGCATTTT. The chain carries TRBV20-1 and TRBJ1-5; D possibly corresponds to TRBD1 (6 bases). The CDR3 has 13 residues. Trimming pared 5 bases from V and 4 bases from J, leaving 12 bases between. Germline assignment: CDR1 DFQATT and CDR2 SNEGSKA (reference sequence).

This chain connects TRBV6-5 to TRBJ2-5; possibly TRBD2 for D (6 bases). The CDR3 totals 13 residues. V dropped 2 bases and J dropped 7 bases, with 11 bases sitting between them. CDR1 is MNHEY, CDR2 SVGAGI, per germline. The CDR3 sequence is CASSYGEAGTQYF. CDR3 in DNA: TGTGCCAGCAGTTACGGGGAGGCCGGGACCCAGTACTTC.

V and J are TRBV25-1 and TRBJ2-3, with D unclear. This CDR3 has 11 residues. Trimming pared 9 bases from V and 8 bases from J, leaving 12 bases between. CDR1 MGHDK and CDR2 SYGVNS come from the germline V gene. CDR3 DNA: TGTGCCAGTAGCAGGTTAGGTACGCAGTATTTT. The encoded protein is CASSRLGTQYF.

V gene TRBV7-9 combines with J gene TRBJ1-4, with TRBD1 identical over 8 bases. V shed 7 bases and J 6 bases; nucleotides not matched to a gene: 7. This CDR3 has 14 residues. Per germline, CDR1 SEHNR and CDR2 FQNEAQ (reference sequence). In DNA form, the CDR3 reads TGTGCCAGCACCAACCACAGGGGGGATGAAAAACTGTTTTTT. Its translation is CASTNHRGDEKLFF. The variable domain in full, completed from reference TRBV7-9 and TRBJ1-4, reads DTGVSQNPRHKITKRGQNVTFRCDPISEHNRLYWYRQTLGQGPEFLTYFQNEAQLEKSRLLSDRFSAERPKGSFSTLEIQRTEQGDSAMYLCASTNHRGDEKLFFGSGTQLSVL.

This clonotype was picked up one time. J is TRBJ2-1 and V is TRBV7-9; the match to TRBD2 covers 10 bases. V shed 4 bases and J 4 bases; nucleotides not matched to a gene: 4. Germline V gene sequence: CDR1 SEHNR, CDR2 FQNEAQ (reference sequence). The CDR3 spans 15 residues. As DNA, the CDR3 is TGTGCCAGCAGCTCCGGGACTAGCGAGTACAATGAGCAGTTCTTC. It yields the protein CASSSGTSEYNEQFF.